What follows is one T cell receptor beta chain and its context. Germline loops: CDR1 WNHNN, CDR2 SYGVQD (reference sequence). The germline V and J ends were trimmed by 2 bases and 6 bases, with 16 bases remaining between them. The CDR3 sequence is 16 residues long. Data came from immunoSEQ multiplex PCR; TCRdb stores just in-frame clones and leaves some out. The data show approximately 190,000 clones, 88% seen once. This sample is part of a study of blood T cell repertoires in COVID-19. The specimen sequenced was peripheral blood. V and J are TRBV10-1 and TRBJ2-2; D may be TRBD2 (6 bases). This clonotype originated in a man in his forties with active or convalescent COVID-19. This CDR3 reads CASSEEDSRRAGELFF. The CDR3 bases are TGCGCCAGCAGTGAGGAAGACAGTAGGAGGGCCGGGGAGCTGTTTTTT.